The 32 T cell receptor beta chains reported below all come from one sample, sequenced in a study of blood T cells in healthy people across ages. With a J-beta primer mix and a sample-barcoded 5' primer, a second PCR ran about 7 to 12 cycles. In TCRdb, the 5' RACE reads were re-called with MiXCR into one record per CDR3 protein. The table shows 550,000 to 700,000 distinct CDR3 sequences, with 27% occurring only once. Sequencing was carried out using blood. These TCRs come from a woman in her sixties or seventies in good health.

There are a few counts of this clonotype. This sequence joins TRBV20-1 and TRBJ2-3; 8 bases map to TRBD2. Trimming at V came to 4 bases and at J to 5 bases, leaving 14 bases not matched to a gene. This CDR3 comprises 16 residues. Germline-derived CDR1 and CDR2 are DFQATT and SNEGSKA (reference sequence). CDR3 bases: TGCAGTGCTAAATCTTGGGCGGGGGGCTGGGTAGATACGCAGTATTTT. It specifies CSAKSWAGGWVDTQYF.

This clonotype turned up a few times. The genes are TRBV29-1 and TRBJ1-1, with TRBD1 matching 9 bases. Germline V lookup: CDR1 SQVTM, CDR2 ANQGSEA. The trim removed 6 bases at V and 2 bases at J, leaving 4 bases unmatched. The length of the CDR3 is 13 residues. This CDR3 is CSVATGGNTEAFF. CDR3 DNA sequence: TGCAGCGTCGCGACAGGGGGAAACACTGAAGCTTTCTTT. The complete variable domain, with remaining parts taken from reference TRBV29-1 and TRBJ1-1, reads SAVISQKPSRDICQRGTSLTIQCQVDSQVTMMFWYRQQPGQSLTLIATANQGSEATYESGFVIDKFPISRPNLTFSTLTVSNMSPEDSSIYLCSVATGGNTEAFFGQGTRLTVV.

The J gene is TRBJ2-1, the V gene TRBV5-1; D is uncertain. The CDR3 is 12 residues long. The V end was cut by 2 bases, the J end by 5 bases, with 5 bases between. Germline CDR1 SGHRS, CDR2 YFSETQ. CDR3: CASSFRNNEQFF. CDR3 sequence (DNA): TGCGCCAGCAGCTTCCGTAACAATGAGCAGTTCTTC.

CDR3 region: CSAGGPPGGNTEAFF. The CDR3 DNA reads TGCAGTGCCGGAGGTCCTCCTGGGGGGAACACTGAAGCTTTCTTT. This chain uses TRBV20-1 with TRBJ1-1; a weak D match, TRBD1 (5 bases). Trimming pared 6 bases from V and 1 base from J, leaving 18 bases between. This CDR3 is built from 15 residues. Germline CDR1 and CDR2: DFQATT and SNEGSKA (reference sequence).

There are a few counts of this clonotype. The chain recombines TRBV6-1 with TRBJ2-4; no reliable D call. The germline gives CDR1 MNHNS, CDR2 SASEGT. The CDR3 has 18 residues. Trimming stripped 1 base from V and 3 bases from J, with 19 bases between. CDR3 amino acids: CASSEVGRMEKGKNIQYF. For the CDR3, the DNA is TGTGCCAGCAGTGAAGTGGGCAGAATGGAAAAAGGCAAAAACATTCAGTACTTC.

This clonotype was seen a handful of times. The chain carries TRBV2 and TRBJ1-2; D is undetermined. The germline CDR1 and CDR2 sequences are SNHLY and FYNNEI. Trimming left V 4 bases short and J 8 bases short, with 11 bases between. CDR3 length equals 12 residues. CDR3 protein: CASSVGVGGYTF. In DNA form, the CDR3 reads TGTGCCAGCAGTGTCGGGGTTGGGGGCTACACCTTC.

A word on this clonotype: This may arise from a read error, as a much more abundant clone is one base away. The gene calls are TRBV29-1 and TRBJ1-1; D is possibly TRBD1 (5 bases). Germline-derived CDR1 and CDR2 are SQVTM and ANQGSEA. Trimming removed 8 bases from V and 1 base from J, with 17 bases in between. This CDR3 has 14 residues. The CDR3 here is CSTGREGRNTEAFF. Written as DNA, the CDR3 is TGCAGCACCGGGCGAGAGGGGAGGAACACTGAAGCTTTCTTT.

This clonotype was seen many times. The chain combines TRBV29-1 with TRBJ2-5; 7 bases fit TRBD2. CDR1 is SQVTM, CDR2 ANQGSEA, per germline. The V gene end was trimmed by 5 bases and the J gene end by 0 bases; junction bases not matched to a gene: 6. This CDR3 region has 14 residues. CDR3 DNA: TGCAGCGTTCAGCGCGGGAGCAACCAAGAGACCCAGTACTTC. The encoded protein is CSVQRGSNQETQYF.

As for this clonotype: A much more abundant neighbour one base away suggests this may be a read error. V usage is TRBV12-3 or TRBV12-4 and J usage is TRBJ2-5, with D perhaps matching TRBD2 (7 bases). This CDR3 has 12 residues. The CDR3: CASILSVGGRFF. The CDR3 DNA follows: TGTGCCAGCATTTTATCAGTCGGGGGGCGGTTCTTC.

J is TRBJ2-5 and V is TRBV7-2; D is ambiguous. The germline V gene encodes CDR1 SGHTA and CDR2 FQGNSA. The V end lost 2 bases, the J end lost 1 base, and 14 bases lay between the germline ends. The CDR3 has 16 residues. This CDR3 reads CASSLIGRSSQETQYF. The CDR3 DNA reads TGTGCCAGCAGCTTAATCGGCAGGTCCTCCCAAGAGACCCAGTACTTC.

V and J are TRBV6-6 and TRBJ2-7; perhaps TRBD1 as D (6 bases). The CDR3 is 16 residues long. Germline assignment: CDR1 MNHNY and CDR2 SVGAGI (reference sequence). V was shortened by 4 bases and J by 0 bases, with 16 bases between the two germline ends. The DNA for the CDR3 is TGTGCCAGCAGTTCACACGCCGACAGGACCTCCTACGAGCAGTACTTC. This translates into CASSSHADRTSYEQYF.

This clonotype occurred a few times. This chain joins TRBV20-1 and TRBJ2-5; D is unresolved. The CDR3 loop spans 13 amino acids. V was trimmed by 8 bases and J by 0 bases, leaving 13 bases between them. CDR1 and CDR2 from the germline V gene are DFQATT and SNEGSKA (reference sequence). CDR3 sequence reads: CSPTIPYQETQYF. Written as DNA, the CDR3 is TGCAGTCCGACGATCCCGTACCAAGAGACCCAGTACTTC.

Only a few counts were recorded for this clonotype. V is TRBV18 and J is TRBJ1-6; D is unresolved. V lost 1 base, J lost 6 bases, and 7 bases lay in between. This CDR3 is 14 amino acids long. Germline V CDR1 and CDR2: KGHSH, LQKENI. The CDR3 DNA is TGTGCCAGCTCACCACGGGAGGGTAATTCACCCCTCCACTTT. It codes for CASSPREGNSPLHF.

The table lists this clonotype with a few counts. Germline is not matched at one junction end, which may reflect a read error. V is TRBV2 and J is TRBJ1-1, with no clear D. From germline, CDR1 is SNHLY and CDR2 FYNNEI. The CDR3 covers 13 residues. Written as DNA, the CDR3 is TGTGCCAGCAGGTCACAGCTGAACGCTGAAGCTTTCTTT. Protein sequence: CASRSQLNAEAFF. The full variable domain, completed using reference TRBV2 and TRBJ1-1, is EPEVTQTPSHQVTQMGQEVILRCVPISNHLYFYWYRQILGQKVEFLVSFYNNEISEKSEIFDDQFSVERPDGSNFTLKIRSTKLEDSAMYFCASRSQLNAEAFFGQGTRLTVV.

The rearrangement links TRBV11-3 to TRBJ2-5, with D perhaps matching TRBD1 or TRBD2 (5 bases each). The better agreement between TRBJ2-1 and the DNA end casts doubt on the J call. The CDR3 contains 12 residues. CDR1 is SGHNT and CDR2 is YENEEA in the germline V gene. CDR3: CASSLEWGNQFF. CDR3 DNA: TGTGCCAGCAGCTTAGAATGGGGGAACCAGTTCTTC.

This chain joins TRBV20-1 and TRBJ2-1, with 11 bases identical to TRBD2. This CDR3 spans 14 amino acids. The germline gives CDR1 DFQATT, CDR2 SNEGSKA (reference sequence). With V trimmed by 4 bases and J by 4 bases, 3 bases remained unmatched. CDR3 in amino acids: CSATRLAGYNEQFF. The CDR3 nucleotides read TGCAGTGCTACCCGACTAGCGGGGTACAATGAGCAGTTCTTC.

This clonotype was found a few times. The chain couples TRBV12-3 or TRBV12-4 to TRBJ2-2, with 8 bases that match TRBD1. The ends lost 2 bases at V and 4 bases at J; junction bases unmatched: 6. The CDR3 has 16 residues. CDR3 sequence: CASSLRQGSATGELFF. The CDR3 DNA reads TGTGCCAGCAGTTTACGACAGGGGAGTGCCACCGGGGAGCTGTTTTTT.

This clonotype was seen only a few times. One end of the junction fails to match germline, which may point to a read error. This chain links TRBV14 with TRBJ2-5; D remains ambiguous. Per germline, CDR1 SGHDN and CDR2 FVKESK. This CDR3 comprises 10 residues. This chain's CDR3 is CASSQGRLDF. As DNA, the CDR3 is TGTGCCAGCAGCCAAGGACGGCTGGACTTC.

The chain is built from TRBV6-2 or TRBV6-3 and TRBJ2-1, with D maybe TRBD2 (5 bases). Deletions cut 6 bases from V and 0 bases from J, with 15 bases between. Germline values: CDR1 MNHEY, CDR2 SVGEGT. This CDR3 region has 16 residues. CDR3 in amino acids: CASSSFGISSYNEQFF. DNA for the CDR3: TGTGCCAGCAGCTCATTCGGGATTAGCTCCTACAATGAGCAGTTCTTC.

This clonotype has only one observation. The chain couples TRBV5-6 to TRBJ1-1; no firm D call. Germline CDR1 SGHDT, CDR2 YYEEEE. This CDR3 spans 15 amino acids. The V end was cut by 4 bases, the J end by 1 base, with 14 bases between. CDR3: CASSRVADKNTEAFF. The CDR3, as DNA: TGTGCCAGCAGCCGGGTGGCGGATAAGAACACTGAAGCTTTCTTT. Full variable domain (missing parts from reference TRBV5-6 and TRBJ1-1): DAGVTQSPTHLIKTRGQQVTLRCSPKSGHDTVSWYQQALGQGPQFIFQYYEEEERQRGNFPDRFSGHQFPNYSSELNVNALLLGDSALYLCASSRVADKNTEAFFGQGTRLTVV.

Comment on this clonotype: This is likely a read error, given that the CDR3 carries no conserved phenylalanine or tryptophan at its end. The V call is TRBV30, the J call TRBJ2-5; D gene uncertain. The CDR3 contains 12 residues. V shed 1 base and J shed 7 bases, with 10 bases lying between them. Looked up from germline, CDR1 is GTSNPN and CDR2 is SVGIG (reference sequence). The CDR3: CAWSAMPATQYL. CDR3 nucleotide sequence: TGTGCCTGGAGTGCCATGCCTGCGACCCAGTACCTC.

The CDR3 is CASSERGSFGETQYF. As DNA, the CDR3 is TGTGCCAGCAGCGAGCGGGGGTCGTTCGGGGAGACCCAGTACTTC. The chain carries TRBV7-3 and TRBJ2-5; TRBD2 matches 8 bases. V was pared by 5 bases and J by 5 bases, with 10 bases of the junction left unmatched. This CDR3 is built from 15 residues. Germline CDR1 SGHTA, CDR2 FQGTGA.

There are a few counts of this clonotype. No DNA is shown, since the ends of the CDR3 on it are uncertain; the CDR3 is the one TCRdb lists. The chain recombines TRBV29-1 with TRBJ1-2; TRBD1, the D gene given by the table, was not confirmed from the DNA. The length of the CDR3 is 13 amino acids, counting both ends. Germline values: CDR1 SQVTM, CDR2 ANQGSEA. The CDR3 is CSGGGEANYGCTF.

The chain has TRBV19 and TRBJ2-6; D is undetermined. V was shortened by 5 bases and J by 4 bases, with 15 bases between the two germline ends. Germline CDR1 reads LNHDA; CDR2 reads SQIVND (reference sequence). This CDR3 is 16 amino acids long. The DNA for the CDR3 is TGTGCCAGTAGTCGGATATCAATAGGGGGGGCCAACGTCCTGACTTTC. It translates to CASSRISIGGANVLTF.

This chain joins TRBV9 and TRBJ2-1; TRBD2 matches at 9 bases. Trimming at V came to 0 bases and at J to 9 bases, leaving 10 bases not matched to a gene. Germline V gives CDR1 SGDLS, CDR2 YYNGEE. This CDR3 contains 16 residues. This chain's CDR3 is CASSVVGGGVLGEQFF. For the CDR3, the DNA is TGTGCCAGCAGCGTAGTTGGCGGGGGGGTATTGGGTGAGCAGTTCTTC.

V gene TRBV5-5 combines with J gene TRBJ2-5; D might be TRBD1 (5 bases). The J call is in doubt because the DNA end fits TRBJ2-1 better. From germline, CDR1 is SGHKS and CDR2 YYEKEE (reference sequence). This CDR3 region has 13 residues. CDR3 residues: CASSPRQYNEQFF. In nucleotides, the CDR3 is TGTGCCAGCAGCCCAAGACAGTACAATGAGCAGTTCTTC.

This chain joins TRBV5-4 and TRBJ2-2; the D is unclear. Germline CDR1 is SGHNT and CDR2 is YYREEE (reference sequence). The CDR3 spans 14 residues. The germline V and J ends were trimmed by 0 bases and 6 bases, with 9 bases remaining between them. The CDR3 sequence: CASSLEHTAGELFF. In nucleotides, the CDR3 is TGTGCCAGCAGCTTGGAACACACCGCCGGGGAGCTGTTTTTT.

V is TRBV12-3 or TRBV12-4 and J is TRBJ2-5, with D perhaps assigned TRBD1 or TRBD2 (5 bases each). The CDR3 extends over 15 amino acids. V was pared by 7 bases and J by 4 bases, with 19 bases between. CDR3 DNA sequence: TGTGCCAGCAACCTACTGGGACCACGGGGAGAGACCCAGTACTTC. Protein: CASNLLGPRGETQYF.

The table lists this clonotype with a few counts. The chain links TRBV28 to TRBJ1-2, with 10 bases that match TRBD1. This CDR3 region has 15 residues. The germline gives CDR1 MDHEN, CDR2 SYDVKM. V shed 6 bases, J shed 7 bases, and the junction held 11 bases outside the gene matches. The CDR3: CASSHRGQGNGGYTF. CDR3 coding DNA: TGTGCCAGCAGCCATAGGGGACAGGGGAATGGTGGCTACACCTTC.

This clonotype was observed a handful of times. The chain joins TRBV3-1 to TRBJ1-1; D not certain. Looked up from germline, CDR1 is LGHDT and CDR2 is YNNKEL (reference sequence). The V end lost 7 bases, the J end lost 1 base, and 10 bases lay between the germline ends. CDR3 length equals 13 residues. CDR3 sequence (DNA): TGTGCCAGCACTGGCTATGGGAACACTGAAGCTTTCTTT. This sequence encodes CASTGYGNTEAFF.

This clonotype was counted a few times. J is TRBJ1-2 and V is TRBV12-3 or TRBV12-4; the match to TRBD1 covers 7 bases. This CDR3 spans 14 amino acids. V was pared by 5 bases and J by 7 bases, with 10 bases of the junction left unmatched. For the CDR3, the DNA is TGTGCCAGCAGTACAGGACAGGCCCGAGGTGGCTACACCTTC. It is translated as CASSTGQARGGYTF.

The table lists this clonotype with many counts. This chain connects TRBV28 to TRBJ2-5, with 10 bases that match TRBD1. J gave up 4 bases and V 6 bases, and 8 bases lay outside the gene matches. The V gene's germline CDR1 is MDHEN and CDR2 SYDVKM. The CDR3 consists of 15 residues. The CDR3 DNA sequence: TGTGCCAGCAGACCACATGACAGGGGGCGAGAGACCCAGTACTTC. It codes for CASRPHDRGRETQYF.